This passage covers 20 T cell receptor beta chains from one sample sequenced in a study of neurological immune-mediated disorders. TCRdb called the 5' RACE reads again in MiXCR, with one record for every CDR3 protein. The data show almost 85,000 distinct CDR3 sequences, with 2.5% to 3% seen just once and 0.9% to 1.4% held by the top ten. Sequenced material: PBMCs. These receptors were obtained from a woman aged 25 to 39 with multiple sclerosis.

This clonotype was counted at least ten times. The genes are TRBV5-1 and TRBJ2-3; 8 nucleotides agree with TRBD2. CDR3 length: 18 amino acids. The trim removed 3 bases at V and 0 bases at J, leaving 12 bases unmatched. Germline lookup yields CDR1 SGHRS and CDR2 YFSETQ. The CDR3 DNA sequence: TGCGCCAGCAGCTGGGAGCGGGAGCGGCCCCGGAGCACAGATACGCAGTATTTT. It specifies CASSWERERPRSTDTQYF.

This clonotype has at least ten counts. V and J are TRBV7-2 and TRBJ1-1; D is ambiguous. V shed 7 bases and J shed 3 bases, with 12 bases lying between them. CDR1 is SGHTA and CDR2 is FQGNSA in the germline V gene. There are 13 residues in the CDR3. The CDR3 protein is CASTFRGYTEAFF. In DNA form, the CDR3 reads TGTGCCAGCACCTTCCGCGGTTACACTGAAGCTTTCTTT.

This clonotype was counted a few times. This could be a read error, since a much larger clone is one nucleotide away. The rearrangement links TRBV6-6 to TRBJ2-7; TRBD2 matches 7 bases. With 4 bases clipped from V and 7 bases from J, the junction kept 4 bases outside the gene matches. Per the germline V gene, CDR1 is MNHNY and CDR2 is SVGAGI (reference sequence). The CDR3 has 12 amino acids. The CDR3 loop reads CASSFAGEEQYF. The CDR3, as DNA: TGTGCCAGCAGTTTTGCGGGAGAAGAGCAGTACTTC.

This clonotype was seen many times. The chain links TRBV5-1 to TRBJ2-3; 11 positions match TRBD2. V lost 0 bases and J lost 4; bases outside the gene matches: 4. There are 16 residues in the CDR3. The germline V gene encodes CDR1 SGHRS and CDR2 YFSETQ. In nucleotides, the CDR3 is TGCGCCAGCAGCTTGGCCCTAGCGGGAGGCGCAGATACGCAGTATTTT. It yields the protein CASSLALAGGADTQYF. Variable domain in full (rest from reference TRBV5-1 and TRBJ2-3): KAGVTQTPRYLIKTRGQQVTLSCSPISGHRSVSWYQQTPGQGLQFLFEYFSETQRNKGNFPGRFSGRQFSNSRSEMNVSTLELGDSALYLCASSLALAGGADTQYFGPGTRLTVL.

This clonotype has at least ten counts. The gene calls are TRBV20-1 and TRBJ2-1, with 8 bases aligning to TRBD2. Germline V gene data show CDR1 as DFQATT and CDR2 as SNEGSKA (reference sequence). Trimming cost V 7 bases and J 9 bases; bases outside gene matches: 14. The CDR3 extends over 14 amino acids. CDR3 protein: CSGNAEREYGEQFF. The DNA of the CDR3 is TGCAGTGGAAATGCGGAGCGGGAGTACGGTGAGCAGTTCTTC.

This clonotype was observed a few times. The chain employs TRBV4-1 and TRBJ2-5; the D is unclear. Germline values: CDR1 MGHRA, CDR2 YSYEKL. This CDR3 region has 14 residues. V lost 0 bases, J lost 5 bases, and 10 bases lay in between. The CDR3 DNA sequence: TGCGCCAGCAGCCAAGATCTCTCTTTGGAGACCCAGTACTTC. It encodes CASSQDLSLETQYF.

The table lists this clonotype with many counts. This chain uses TRBV6-5 with TRBJ2-7, with no clear D. The CDR3 is made up of 13 amino acids. Trimming pared 2 bases from V and 2 bases from J, leaving 7 bases between. Germline V gene data show CDR1 as MNHEY and CDR2 as SVGAGI. In DNA form, the CDR3 reads TGTGCCAGCAGTTACGCGCCTGCCTACGAGCAGTACTTC. It yields the protein CASSYAPAYEQYF.

This clonotype was found many times. The rearrangement links TRBV5-1 to TRBJ2-1; perhaps TRBD2 as D (6 bases). Germline-derived CDR1 and CDR2 are SGHRS and YFSETQ. The CDR3 contains 16 residues. Trimming pared 0 bases from V and 3 bases from J, leaving 13 bases between. The CDR3 loop is CASSLGDPGVYNEQFF. In nucleotides, the CDR3 is TGCGCCAGCAGCTTGGGGGACCCGGGAGTCTACAATGAGCAGTTCTTC.

In this sample, this clonotype turned up many times. The chain employs TRBV6-5 and TRBJ2-2, with 7 bases matching TRBD2. The V gene's germline CDR1 is MNHEY and CDR2 SVGAGI. After removal of 8 bases from V and 1 base from J, the junction contained 7 bases not matched to a gene. There are 15 residues in the CDR3. The CDR3 protein is CASLRASGNTGELFF. The CDR3 nucleotides read TGTGCCAGCTTGCGGGCTAGCGGGAACACCGGGGAGCTGTTTTTT.

This clonotype was observed at least ten times. The chain employs TRBV7-6 and TRBJ2-1; 9 bases line up with TRBD2. The CDR3 contains 15 residues. Trimming took 5 bases from V and 8 from J; bases not matched to a gene: 10. Germline V CDR1 and CDR2: SGHVS, FNYEAQ. Here the CDR3 DNA reads TGTGCCAGCAGCACCTCGGGACTAGCCTGGGATGAGCAGTTCTTC. It translates to CASSTSGLAWDEQFF.

Notes on this clonotype: One base away lies a much larger clone, so this may be a sequencing read error. The chain links TRBV7-2 to TRBJ2-2; 7 nucleotides align to TRBD2. This CDR3 comprises 14 residues. Germline V gene data show CDR1 as SGHTA and CDR2 as FQGNSA. V shed 2 bases, J shed 8 bases, and the junction held 5 bases outside the gene matches. The CDR3 here is CASSLSSGNGELFF. The CDR3 nucleotides are TGTGCCAGCAGCTTATCCAGCGGGAATGGGGAGCTGTTTTTT.

This clonotype was counted ten times or more. This chain connects TRBV20-1 to TRBJ1-5; D call uncertain. This CDR3 has 16 amino acids. Germline V gene data show CDR1 as DFQATT and CDR2 as SNEGSKA (reference sequence). Deletions cut 0 bases from V and 12 bases from J, with 24 bases between. CDR3 region: CSARDLTTFKGTFQHF. CDR3 nucleotides: TGCAGTGCTAGAGATCTTACCACCTTCAAGGGTACTTTCCAGCATTTT.

The chain combines TRBV19 with TRBJ1-1; tentative D call: TRBD1 (6 bases). The CDR3 length is 13 residues. Germline CDR1 LNHDA, CDR2 SQIVND (reference sequence). Trimming left V 5 bases short and J 5 bases short, with 12 bases between. This CDR3 is CASSPPQGTEAFF. CDR3 in DNA: TGTGCCAGTAGTCCACCTCAGGGGACTGAAGCTTTCTTT.

This clonotype occurred many times. The chain combines TRBV20-1 with TRBJ2-1; unclear D gene. The CDR3 spans 13 residues. Germline assignment: CDR1 DFQATT and CDR2 SNEGSKA (reference sequence). With 1 base removed from V and 8 bases from J, the gap between germline ends came to 12 bases. CDR3 in DNA: TGCAGTGCTAGAGGATATGATTACGATGAGCAGTTCTTC. Its protein product is CSARGYDYDEQFF.

This clonotype was detected ten times or more. The CDR3 DNA is TGTGCCAGCAGTTTAAGGGGCTGGAAAACCAATGAGCAGTTCTTC. It translates to CASSLRGWKTNEQFF. V usage is TRBV28 and J usage is TRBJ2-1; D possibly corresponds to TRBD1 (5 bases). V was cut by 2 bases and J by 6 bases, with 14 bases left in between. Germline CDR1 and CDR2: MDHEN and SYDVKM. The CDR3 has 15 amino acids.

There are many counts of this clonotype. V usage is TRBV20-1 and J usage is TRBJ2-1, with D maybe TRBD2 (5 bases). The germline gives CDR1 DFQATT, CDR2 SNEGSKA (reference sequence). The CDR3 has 17 residues. V shed 0 bases and J shed 9 bases, with 24 bases lying between them. CDR3 region: CSARDESGWFKVGEQFF. CDR3 bases: TGCAGTGCTAGAGATGAATCGGGATGGTTCAAGGTTGGTGAGCAGTTCTTC.

To note about this clonotype: Just one base apart from a much larger clone, this may be a read error. V and J are TRBV29-1 and TRBJ2-7; the D call may be TRBD1 or TRBD2 (7 bases each). CDR3 length: 13 amino acids. V lost 1 base and J lost 6, with 13 bases in between. CDR1 is SQVTM and CDR2 is ANQGSEA in the germline V gene. Written as DNA, the CDR3 is TGCAGCGTTGAAGTGCGCAGGGGGGGCGAGCAGTACTTC. It encodes CSVEVRRGGEQYF.

This clonotype was recorded at least ten times. The V gene is TRBV12-3 or TRBV12-4, the J gene TRBJ1-1; D remains ambiguous. Between the trimmed V and J ends, which lost 2 bases and 5 bases, there was a span of 0 bases. The CDR3 covers 10 residues. The CDR3 reads CASSLTEAFF. DNA for the CDR3: TGTGCCAGCAGTTTAACTGAAGCTTTCTTT.

This clonotype was counted ten times or more. V usage is TRBV10-3 and J usage is TRBJ1-5, with a weak D call TRBD1 (5 bases). Trimming removed 2 bases at V and 4 bases at J, with 12 bases between. Germline values: CDR1 ENHRY, CDR2 SYGVKD. The CDR3 runs to 15 residues. Written as DNA, the CDR3 is TGTGCCATCAGTGAGAGCAGGGACTCGAATCAGCCCCAGCATTTT. Protein: CAISESRDSNQPQHF.

Many counts were recorded for this clonotype. CDR3 in amino acids: CASSGRDRGSGEQYF. In DNA, the CDR3 is TGCGCCAGCAGCGGTCGGGACAGGGGGTCCGGCGAGCAGTACTTC. The rearrangement links TRBV5-1 to TRBJ2-7; 11 bases align to TRBD1. Unmatched junction bases numbered 9, after V lost 4 bases and J lost 6 bases. The germline V gene encodes CDR1 SGHRS and CDR2 YFSETQ. The CDR3 is made up of 15 amino acids.